These T cell receptor beta chains were read from a single sample in a study of T-cell memory formation after mild COVID-19. Each CDR3 protein is one row after TCRdb ran MiXCR on the 5' RACE reads. This sample carries about 500,000 distinct CDR3 sequences, 20% of them seen once, and the ten largest clones take around an eighth. Material for sequencing was PBMCs or a T cell subset sorted from them (not recorded which). The receptors derive from an adult woman who had mild COVID-19 (a few samples of this study predate the infection). Cell type and time point are not known. Each CDR3 is given with its conserved first and last residue. Each record gives: J gene, D gene, clone size, V gene, CDR3 DNA, CDR3 protein. The D gene is left open where the match is weak. The size of a clone is reported for some rows only, either as once, few or many, or as a class for expanded clones.

j_call: TRBJ2-1
d_call: -
clone_size: -
v_call: TRBV7-6
cdr3_nt: TGTGCCAGCAGCGCATCCGATGAGCAGTTCTTC
cdr3_aa: CASSASDEQFF

j_call: TRBJ1-2
d_call: -
clone_size: -
v_call: TRBV5-5
cdr3_nt: TGTGCCAGCAGCTTGAATCCACAGTCTGGTGGCTACACCTTC
cdr3_aa: CASSLNPQSGGYTF

j_call: TRBJ2-3
d_call: -
clone_size: -
v_call: TRBV5-1
cdr3_nt: TGCGCCAGCAGCTCGAGCAGTCTTAGCACAGATACGCAGTATTTT
cdr3_aa: CASSSSSLSTDTQYF

j_call: TRBJ2-5
d_call: -
clone_size: few
v_call: TRBV7-9
cdr3_nt: TGTGCCAGCAGCCCAACTTTGTCGGGCCAAGAGACCCAGTACTTC
cdr3_aa: CASSPTLSGQETQYF

j_call: TRBJ2-3
d_call: TRBD1
clone_size: -
v_call: TRBV7-9
cdr3_nt: TGTGCCAGCAGCCGAACAGGGGGCGCGGGCACAGATACGCAGTATTTT
cdr3_aa: CASSRTGGAGTDTQYF

j_call: TRBJ1-6
d_call: -
clone_size: -
v_call: TRBV5-5
cdr3_nt: TGTGCCAGCAGCCCGCTTGCAGGAACCTATAATTCACCCCTCCACTTT
cdr3_aa: CASSPLAGTYNSPLHF

j_call: TRBJ2-2
d_call: -
clone_size: few
v_call: TRBV7-9
cdr3_nt: TGTGCCAGCAGCTTCCGTACAGCGAACACCGGGGAGCTGTTTTTT
cdr3_aa: CASSFRTANTGELFF

j_call: TRBJ2-1
d_call: -
clone_size: many
v_call: TRBV18
cdr3_nt: TGTGCCAGCAGCCCTTCCAATGAGCAGTTCTTC
cdr3_aa: CASSPSNEQFF

j_call: TRBJ2-3
d_call: -
clone_size: many
v_call: TRBV7-9
cdr3_nt: TGTGCCAGCAGCTCTAACACAGATACGCAGTATTTT
cdr3_aa: CASSSNTDTQYF

j_call: TRBJ1-1
d_call: TRBD1
clone_size: -
v_call: TRBV27
cdr3_nt: TGTGCCAGCAGCCAACAGGGGTTTCTTGGTGGCACTGAAGCTTTCTTT
cdr3_aa: CASSQQGFLGGTEAFF

j_call: TRBJ2-4
d_call: -
clone_size: -
v_call: TRBV18
cdr3_nt: TGTGCCAGCTCACCAGGCAGCAAAAACATTCAGTACTTC
cdr3_aa: CASSPGSKNIQYF

j_call: TRBJ1-2
d_call: -
clone_size: -
v_call: TRBV4-3
cdr3_nt: TGCGCCAGCAGCCAAAGCTTCTCTGGCTACACCTTC
cdr3_aa: CASSQSFSGYTF

j_call: TRBJ2-7
d_call: -
clone_size: -
v_call: TRBV27
cdr3_nt: TGTGCCAGCAGTTCGGCGGGACAGCCCTACGAGCAGTACTTC
cdr3_aa: CASSSAGQPYEQYF

j_call: TRBJ2-7
d_call: -
clone_size: few
v_call: TRBV14
cdr3_nt: TGTGCCAGCAGGGGGGGACGCGCGACCGCTGGCGAGCAGTACTTC
cdr3_aa: CASRGGRATAGEQYF

j_call: TRBJ1-6
d_call: TRBD1
clone_size: -
v_call: TRBV19
cdr3_nt: TGTGCCAGTAGGGATACAGGGGGAAATTCACCCCTCCACTTT
cdr3_aa: CASRDTGGNSPLHF

j_call: TRBJ2-7
d_call: TRBD2
clone_size: -
v_call: TRBV5-6
cdr3_nt: TGTGCCAGCAGCTCCAGCGGGAGGGAACTCTACGAGCAGTACTTC
cdr3_aa: CASSSSGRELYEQYF

j_call: TRBJ2-1
d_call: -
clone_size: -
v_call: TRBV15
cdr3_nt: TGTGCCACCAGCAGCAGGAGGTCCCCCAGCTCCTACAATGAGCAGTTCTTC
cdr3_aa: CATSSRRSPSSYNEQFF

j_call: TRBJ1-5
d_call: -
clone_size: -
v_call: TRBV27
cdr3_nt: TGTGCCAGCTCGGTATACAGGTTCAATCAGCCCCAGCATTTT
cdr3_aa: CASSVYRFNQPQHF

j_call: TRBJ1-6
d_call: TRBD1
clone_size: -
v_call: TRBV6-5
cdr3_nt: TGTGCCAGCAAGGGTAGACAGGGCCATTCACCCCTCCACTTT
cdr3_aa: CASKGRQGHSPLHF

j_call: TRBJ1-5
d_call: -
clone_size: few
v_call: TRBV7-9
cdr3_nt: TGTGCCAGCAGCTTCGACAATCAGCCCCAGCATTTT
cdr3_aa: CASSFDNQPQHF

j_call: TRBJ2-1
d_call: TRBD2
clone_size: many
v_call: TRBV5-1
cdr3_nt: TGCGCCAGCAGTTCGGGACTAGTTGGGCTCAATGAGCAGTTCTTC
cdr3_aa: CASSSGLVGLNEQFF

j_call: TRBJ1-1
d_call: -
clone_size: -
v_call: TRBV9
cdr3_nt: TGTGCCAGCAGCGAGTGGGGTGGGACTGAAGCTTTCTTT
cdr3_aa: CASSEWGGTEAFF

j_call: TRBJ2-1
d_call: TRBD2
clone_size: -
v_call: TRBV5-5
cdr3_nt: TGTGCCAGCAGCTTTTCTGGCGGGAGCTTAGATGAGCAGTTCTTC
cdr3_aa: CASSFSGGSLDEQFF

j_call: TRBJ2-1
d_call: -
clone_size: few
v_call: TRBV4-3
cdr3_nt: TGCGCCAGCAGCCCCTGGGGGGCTAGTCGGGGCGATGAGCAGTTCTTC
cdr3_aa: CASSPWGASRGDEQFF

j_call: TRBJ2-3
d_call: -
clone_size: few
v_call: TRBV7-3
cdr3_nt: TGTGCCAGCAGCAAAGTCATTAGGGCGGACCGGCAGTATTTT
cdr3_aa: CASSKVIRADRQYF

j_call: TRBJ2-5
d_call: -
clone_size: few
v_call: TRBV11-2
cdr3_nt: TGTGCCAGCAGCTTAGAACTGCAAGAGACCCAGTACTTC
cdr3_aa: CASSLELQETQYF

j_call: TRBJ2-1
d_call: -
clone_size: -
v_call: TRBV7-3
cdr3_nt: TGTGCCAGCAGCTCCAAACCCCGATGGGGGGTAAAAGACAATGAGCAGTTCTTC
cdr3_aa: CASSSKPRWGVKDNEQFF

j_call: TRBJ2-3
d_call: TRBD1
clone_size: few
v_call: TRBV27
cdr3_nt: TGTGCCAGCAGTTTACGGACAGGGGCGGGCGATACGCAGTATTTT
cdr3_aa: CASSLRTGAGDTQYF

j_call: TRBJ2-5
d_call: TRBD2
clone_size: -
v_call: TRBV3-1
cdr3_nt: TGTGCCAGCAGCCGGACTAGCGGGGGGCCTCTACCCCAGTACTTC
cdr3_aa: CASSRTSGGPLPQYF

j_call: TRBJ1-1
d_call: -
clone_size: few
v_call: TRBV7-2
cdr3_nt: TGTGCCAGCACCCTCGAAAGTGGGGGTGACGAAGCTTTCTTT
cdr3_aa: CASTLESGGDEAFF

j_call: TRBJ2-3
d_call: -
clone_size: -
v_call: TRBV5-4
cdr3_nt: TGTGCCAGCAGCTCCCGGGACTCAGATACGCAGTATTTT
cdr3_aa: CASSSRDSDTQYF

j_call: TRBJ1-3
d_call: -
clone_size: few
v_call: TRBV7-8
cdr3_nt: TGTGCCAGCAGCTTATTGCTCTCTGGAAACACCATATATTTT
cdr3_aa: CASSLLLSGNTIYF